This T cell receptor beta chain was profiled in a study of T cells in Graves' hyperthyroidism and ophthalmopathy. Study-wide findings and caveats: In validation, the model predicted ophthalmopathy. These predictions came a median 6.5 months before onset. Most clonotypes that expanded in the thyroid above 0.001 also showed up in blood.

Notes on this clonotype: Its target is not known.

The investigators amplified TCR beta CDR3 regions from RNA transcripts. HTBI primers were employed in a first-round RT-PCR of the TCR CDR3. One entry per CDR3 protein, called by TCRdb with MiXCR from the multiplex PCR reads. This repertoire shows 500,000 to 650,000 distinct CDR3 sequences, roughly 15% found once; its top ten account for roughly 18%. Disease duration was under 3 months in the ophthalmopathy patients, who also had a Clinical Activity Score of at least 3 and a NOSPECS grade of at least 4. Patients showing uncontrolled infection, other autoimmune disease, pregnancy or lactation were ineligible. The CDR3 contains 15 residues. CDR1 is MDHEN, CDR2 SYDVKM, per germline. V lost 7 bases, J lost 4 bases, and 16 bases lay in between.

The sequenced sample was blood. This chain uses TRBV28 with TRBJ1-4; D is perhaps TRBD1 (6 bases). The origin of this receptor is a woman under 30 with Graves' ophthalmopathy. In DNA, the CDR3 is TGTGCCAGCACCCTTTCGGGAGGGGGTAATGAAAAACTGTTTTTT. This translates into CASTLSGGGNEKLFF.